This TCR beta chain was documented in a study of shared clonotypes between healthy human individuals. The naive CD8 subset, CD45RO-negative cells positively selected for CCR7, excluded terminally differentiated effector memory CD45RA+ cells. Trimming pared 3 bases from V and 11 bases from J, leaving 20 bases between. This CDR3 contains 16 residues. Germline assignment: CDR1 MNHEY and CDR2 SVGAGI. Per sorted-subset replicate PCR, input was 150 to 250 ng DNA, representing roughly 29,000 T cell genomes. Profiling relied on immunoSEQ multiplex PCR, and the TCRdb table lists in-frame clones only, not all of them. The sample contains more than 2 million clones, 80% to 95% of which appear only once. Findings and caveats of the study: Between several donors, naive CD4 clonotypes were shared at a level of about 5%.

A single count supports this clone. What it binds is unknown. The sequencing sample was made of naive CD8+ T cells from PBMCs. This sequence joins TRBV6-5 and TRBJ1-6; perhaps TRBD1 as D (5 bases). The clonotype originates from a young man in good health. Some clones in this sample may be carry-over from other donors' samples. CDR3 in DNA: TGTGCCAGCAGTTATCGTTGGATGCAGGGATCCCCACCCCTCCACTTT. Its translation is CASSYRWMQGSPPLHF.